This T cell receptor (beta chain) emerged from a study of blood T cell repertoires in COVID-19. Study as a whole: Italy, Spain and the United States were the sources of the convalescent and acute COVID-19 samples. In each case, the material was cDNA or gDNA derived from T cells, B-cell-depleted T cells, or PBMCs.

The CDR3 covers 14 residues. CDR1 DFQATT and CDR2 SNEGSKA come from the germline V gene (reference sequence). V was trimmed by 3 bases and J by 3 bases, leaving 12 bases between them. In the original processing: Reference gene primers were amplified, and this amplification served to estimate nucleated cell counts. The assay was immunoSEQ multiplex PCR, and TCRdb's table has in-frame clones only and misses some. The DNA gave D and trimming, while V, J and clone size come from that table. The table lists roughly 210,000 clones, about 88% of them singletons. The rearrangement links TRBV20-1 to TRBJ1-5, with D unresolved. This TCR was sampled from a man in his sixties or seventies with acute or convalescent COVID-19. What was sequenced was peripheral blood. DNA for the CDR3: TGCAGTGCTAGTCCCGGGATCCTCAATCAGCCCCAGCATTTT. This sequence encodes CSASPGILNQPQHF.